These 18 T cell receptor beta chains were all obtained from the same sample, sequenced in a study of sequential checkpoint blockade in melanoma. Clones were read by immunoSEQ multiplex PCR, and TCRdb kept only the in-frame ones, dropping some. The table has several thousand clones, around three fifths seen once. Described treatment: randomized to nivolumab then ipilimumab (arm A) or the reverse (arm B). Sequences were derived from CD8+ T cells sorted from blood (inferred from file names), sampled from a patient given nivolumab and ipilimumab in sequence. The source of these receptors is a human donor with melanoma.

The rearrangement joins TRBV4-3 to TRBJ2-7; 7 nucleotides match TRBD2. Germline V CDR1 and CDR2: LGHNA, YSLEER. Unmatched junction bases numbered 4, after V lost 1 base and J lost 4 bases. This CDR3 spans 14 amino acids. CDR3 sequence reads: CASSQAAGGYEQYF. CDR3 nucleotides: TGCGCCAGCAGCCAAGCGGCCGGGGGGTACGAGCAGTACTTC.

V gene TRBV9 combines with J gene TRBJ2-7; D may be TRBD1 (6 bases). V was shortened by 3 bases and J by 10 bases, with 14 bases between the two germline ends. CDR1 is SGDLS, CDR2 YYNGEE, per germline. The CDR3 totals 12 residues. The chain's CDR3 is CASSAQTGHQYF. The CDR3 nucleotides are TGTGCCAGCAGCGCGCAGACAGGCCACCAGTACTTC.

By share of the sample, this clone is medium-sized. V and J are TRBV28 and TRBJ2-7; TRBD2 is a possible D gene (6 bases). This CDR3 comprises 13 residues. Germline-derived CDR1 and CDR2 are MDHEN and SYDVKM. Trimming removed 4 bases at V and 4 bases at J, with 11 bases between. The CDR3 spells CASSSMGGYEQYF. CDR3 DNA: TGTGCCAGCAGTTCTATGGGGGGATACGAGCAGTACTTC.

The chain has TRBV4-1 and TRBJ1-1, with D hard to call. The ends were cut back, 2 bases at V and 2 bases at J, with 9 bases in the middle. The CDR3 runs to 14 residues. Per the germline V gene, CDR1 is MGHRA and CDR2 is YSYEKL. This CDR3 reads CASSQNLVNTEAFF. The CDR3 nucleotides read TGCGCCAGCAGCCAAAATCTTGTAAACACTGAAGCTTTCTTT.

The rearrangement uses TRBV5-6 and TRBJ1-2, with TRBD1 as a possible D gene (6 bases). CDR1 is SGHDT and CDR2 is YYEEEE in the germline V gene. The length of the CDR3 is 13 residues. Trimming took off 3 bases at V and 3 bases at J, with 9 bases between the two ends. This CDR3 reads CASSYRADYGYTF. The CDR3 DNA reads as TGTGCCAGCAGCTACAGGGCCGACTATGGCTACACCTTC.

There are a few counts of this clone. V and J are TRBV4-1 and TRBJ2-7; 10 nucleotides line up with TRBD1. Trimming took 4 bases from V and 1 from J; bases not matched to a gene: 10. The CDR3 extends over 17 amino acids. Germline V CDR1 and CDR2: MGHRA, YSYEKL. The CDR3 nucleotides are TGCGCCAGCAGCCGCCATTCCGGGACAGGGGTTTCCTACGAGCAGTACTTC. It translates to CASSRHSGTGVSYEQYF.

The V gene is TRBV25-1, the J gene TRBJ1-4; D remains ambiguous. The germline CDR1 and CDR2 sequences are MGHDK and SYGVNS. The V and J ends lost 1 base and 6 bases respectively, with 12 bases between them. The CDR3 runs to 15 residues. The CDR3 sequence is CASSELEGLYEKLFF. Here the CDR3 DNA reads TGTGCCAGCAGTGAATTAGAAGGACTGTATGAAAAACTGTTTTTT.

A few counts support this clone. J is TRBJ1-2 and V is TRBV19; D unresolved. The CDR3 runs 13 residues. The V and J ends lost 5 bases and 5 bases respectively, with 12 bases between them. Germline V gene data show CDR1 as LNHDA and CDR2 as SQIVND (reference sequence). The CDR3 spells CASSYSSEYGYTF. Written as DNA, the CDR3 is TGTGCCAGTAGTTACAGCTCCGAATATGGCTACACCTTC.

The chain uses TRBV2 and TRBJ2-7; the D is unclear. CDR3 size: 12 residues. Trimming took off 5 bases at V and 4 bases at J, with 9 bases between the two ends. Germline loops: CDR1 SNHLY, CDR2 FYNNEI. Here the CDR3 DNA reads TGTGCCAGCAGTAGCTCCGCGTACGAGCAGTACTTC. This encodes CASSSSAYEQYF.

J is TRBJ1-2 and V is TRBV2; 7 nucleotides align to TRBD1. From germline, CDR1 is SNHLY and CDR2 FYNNEI. V dropped 5 bases and J dropped 5; count of bases not matched to a gene: 5. The CDR3 has 13 residues. For the CDR3, the DNA is TGTGCCAGCAGTTACTCGACAGGGTATGGCTACACCTTC. Its protein product is CASSYSTGYGYTF. Full variable domain (rest looked up from reference TRBV2 and TRBJ1-2): EPEVTQTPSHQVTQMGQEVILRCVPISNHLYFYWYRQILGQKVEFLVSFYNNEISEKSEIFDDQFSVERPDGSNFTLKIRSTKLEDSAMYFCASSYSTGYGYTFGSGTRLTVV.

The J gene is TRBJ2-7, the V gene TRBV28; possibly TRBD2 for D (6 bases). The germline V gene encodes CDR1 MDHEN and CDR2 SYDVKM. V was clipped by 8 bases and J by 5 bases, with 13 bases between them. This CDR3 has 12 residues. For the CDR3, the DNA is TGTGCCAGCGTTCGGGGAGGTAACGAGCAGTACTTC. Amino acids: CASVRGGNEQYF.

As regards this clone: Other DNA sequences of this sample code for an identical CDR3. The chain uses TRBV19 and TRBJ1-2; D remains unclear. V was cut by 1 base and J by 4 bases, with 7 bases left in between. CDR3 length equals 13 residues. Germline CDR1 LNHDA, CDR2 SQIVND (reference sequence). CDR3 residues: CASSIAESYGYTF. The DNA for the CDR3 is TGTGCCAGTAGTATAGCAGAATCCTATGGCTACACCTTC.

This clone was counted between two and nine times. This chain links TRBV4-1 with TRBJ2-7, with 7 bases lining up with TRBD2. Germline V gives CDR1 MGHRA, CDR2 YSYEKL. The CDR3 consists of 13 residues. The ends lost 4 bases at V and 1 base at J; junction bases unmatched: 1. The CDR3 spells CASSLGGSYEQYF. The CDR3 DNA follows: TGCGCCAGCAGCCTCGGGGGGTCCTACGAGCAGTACTTC.

The rearrangement joins TRBV19 to TRBJ2-7, with 9 nucleotides matching TRBD1. Germline V gene lookup returns CDR1 LNHDA and CDR2 SQIVND (reference sequence). J lost 5 bases, V lost 4 bases, and 9 bases had no gene match. CDR3 length: 15 residues. The CDR3 nucleotides read TGTGCCAGTAGTACCTGGACAGGGGCAGTCGACGAGCAGTACTTC. Protein: CASSTWTGAVDEQYF. Together with reference TRBV19 and TRBJ2-7, the CDR3 gives the full variable domain: DGGITQSPKYLFRKEGQNVTLSCEQNLNHDAMYWYRQDPGQGLRLIYYSQIVNDFQKGDIAEGYSVSREKKESFPLTVTSAQKNPTAFYLCASSTWTGAVDEQYFGPGTRLTVT.

The chain uses TRBV7-9 and TRBJ2-7; 7 nucleotides agree with TRBD1. The CDR3 sequence is 16 residues long. V gave up 5 bases and J gave up 0 bases; unmatched junction bases: 10. CDR1 and CDR2 (germline): SEHNR, FQNEAQ (reference sequence). The CDR3 DNA sequence: TGTGCCAGCAGCCGAATGACAGGGAGAAGCTCCTACGAGCAGTACTTC. Its protein product is CASSRMTGRSSYEQYF.

This clone was found a few times. This chain connects TRBV27 to TRBJ1-6, with D possibly matching TRBD1 (5 bases). The CDR3 runs 13 residues. Germline assignment: CDR1 MNHEY and CDR2 SMNVEV (reference sequence). V was shortened by 2 bases and J by 12 bases, with 11 bases between the two germline ends. Written as DNA, the CDR3 is TGTGCCAGCAGTTTAGGGGCAGTGAGACCCCTCCACTTT. Its translation is CASSLGAVRPLHF.

This clone is termed medium-sized (0.01 to 0.1%). The chain is built from TRBV30 and TRBJ2-7, with TRBD1 as a possible D gene (5 bases). V dropped 1 base and J dropped 4 bases, with 8 bases sitting between them. CDR1 is GTSNPN and CDR2 is SVGIG in the germline V gene (reference sequence). CDR3 length: 12 residues. The CDR3 DNA is TGTGCCTGGAGTGCCCAGGGTTACGAGCAGTACTTC. Its protein is CAWSAQGYEQYF.

The J gene is TRBJ1-6, the V gene TRBV5-6; D remains unclear. This CDR3 is built from 14 residues. Trimming cost V 0 bases and J 6 bases, with 7 bases left between them. Germline assignment: CDR1 SGHDT and CDR2 YYEEEE. The CDR3 is CASSLGGLNSPLHF. Written as DNA, the CDR3 is TGTGCCAGCAGCTTGGGCGGGCTTAATTCACCCCTCCACTTT.